This is a list of T cell receptor beta chains from one sample in a study of T cell responses to AZD1222 COVID-19 vaccine. Measured with immunoSEQ multiplex PCR; TCRdb has only the in-frame clones, and not every one. Among around 91,000 clones listed, approximately 90% were seen once. Here the sequenced sample was peripheral blood, taken 28 days after the second AZD1222 dose. All receptors come from an adult who received the AZD1222 COVID-19 vaccine. The CDR3 runs from the conserved cysteine through the conserved F or W. The order of the fields is clone size, V gene, J gene, D gene, CDR3 protein, CDR3 DNA. The D gene is left open where the match is weak. Rows may omit the clone size; those that give it use once, few, many or a size class.

size: NA
V: TRBV6-2/TRBV6-3
J: TRBJ2-7
D: NA
CDR3: CASSYSRGHPYEQYF
DNA: TGTGCCAGCAGTTACTCGCGGGGACACCCCTACGAGCAGTACTTC

size: NA
V: TRBV6-5
J: TRBJ1-2
D: TRBD1
CDR3: CASSYSAGGDYGYTF
DNA: TGTGCCAGCAGTTACTCGGCAGGGGGGGACTATGGCTACACCTTC

size: NA
V: TRBV7-6
J: TRBJ2-3
D: NA
CDR3: CASSSRADTQYF
DNA: TGTGCCAGCAGCAGCAGGGCCGATACGCAGTATTTT

size: NA
V: TRBV28
J: TRBJ2-5
D: TRBD1
CDR3: CASSSGRGRGETQYF
DNA: TGTGCCAGCAGTTCAGGCAGGGGGCGCGGGGAGACCCAGTACTTC

size: NA
V: TRBV27
J: TRBJ1-3
D: TRBD1
CDR3: CASSFSSTGYGSGNTIYF
DNA: TGTGCCAGCAGTTTCTCATCGACAGGGTACGGCTCTGGAAACACCATATATTTT

size: NA
V: TRBV5-5
J: TRBJ1-1
D: NA
CDR3: CASSRTQGRDTEAFF
DNA: TGTGCCAGCAGTCGCACCCAGGGGCGGGACACTGAAGCTTTCTTT

size: once
V: TRBV7-2
J: TRBJ2-3
D: NA
CDR3: CASSFYTDTQYF
DNA: TGTGCCAGCAGCTTTTACACAGATACGCAGTATTTT

size: NA
V: TRBV29-1
J: TRBJ2-5
D: NA
CDR3: CSVHTPNRETQYF
DNA: TGCAGCGTTCACACACCTAATAGGGAGACCCAGTACTTC

size: NA
V: TRBV6-4
J: TRBJ1-2
D: NA
CDR3: CASSDSLGHGGYTF
DNA: TGTGCCAGCAGTGACTCCCTAGGACATGGCGGCTACACCTTC

size: NA
V: TRBV5-1
J: TRBJ2-7
D: NA
CDR3: CASSLDGGEQYF
DNA: TGCGCCAGCAGCTTGGATGGGGGCGAGCAGTACTTC

size: NA
V: TRBV19
J: TRBJ2-4
D: NA
CDR3: CASSRDLNIQYF
DNA: TGTGCCAGTAGCCGTGACCTAAACATTCAGTACTTC

size: NA
V: TRBV5-1
J: TRBJ2-3
D: NA
CDR3: CASSLDLARTDTQYF
DNA: TGCGCCAGCAGCTTGGATCTAGCGCGCACAGATACGCAGTATTTT

size: NA
V: TRBV5-8
J: TRBJ2-7
D: TRBD1
CDR3: CASHEQGGTYEQYF
DNA: TGTGCCAGCCACGAACAGGGGGGAACCTACGAGCAGTACTTC

size: NA
V: TRBV4-3
J: TRBJ2-3
D: TRBD2
CDR3: CASSQASGRSTDTQYF
DNA: TGCGCCAGCAGCCAAGCAAGCGGGAGGTCCACAGATACGCAGTATTTT

size: few
V: TRBV12-3/TRBV12-4
J: TRBJ1-5
D: NA
CDR3: CASSFKGVWAQHF
DNA: TGTGCCAGCAGTTTCAAGGGAGTCTGGGCCCAGCATTTT

size: NA
V: TRBV11-2
J: TRBJ1-2
D: TRBD1
CDR3: CASSPRQGVNSNYGYTF
DNA: TGTGCCAGCAGCCCCAGACAGGGGGTGAATTCTAACTATGGCTACACCTTC

size: NA
V: TRBV27
J: TRBJ1-3
D: NA
CDR3: CASRSQGNTIYF
DNA: TGTGCCAGCAGATCACAGGGAAACACCATATATTTT

size: NA
V: TRBV15
J: TRBJ2-7
D: TRBD1
CDR3: CATSRDFSSSGTGLYEQYF
DNA: TGTGCCACCAGCAGAGACTTTTCTTCATCCGGGACAGGGCTCTACGAGCAGTACTTC

size: NA
V: TRBV7-2
J: TRBJ2-1
D: TRBD2
CDR3: CASSLGTSGSSEQFF
DNA: TGTGCCAGCAGCTTAGGGACTAGCGGGAGCTCTGAGCAGTTCTTC

size: NA
V: TRBV7-3
J: TRBJ2-1
D: NA
CDR3: CASSLTAYPVGNEQFF
DNA: TGTGCCAGCAGCTTAACGGCCTACCCCGTCGGCAATGAGCAGTTCTTC

size: NA
V: TRBV9
J: TRBJ2-3
D: TRBD2
CDR3: CASSGGYGTSGRADTQYF
DNA: TGTGCCAGCAGCGGGGGATACGGGACTAGCGGGAGGGCAGATACGCAGTATTTT

size: NA
V: TRBV2
J: TRBJ2-7
D: TRBD2
CDR3: CASSDRRLAGVGEQYF
DNA: TGTGCCAGCAGTGATAGGAGACTAGCGGGAGTCGGCGAGCAGTACTTC

size: NA
V: TRBV5-5
J: TRBJ1-5
D: NA
CDR3: CASSLVGADSNQPQHF
DNA: TGTGCCAGCAGCTTGGTCGGGGCGGATAGCAATCAGCCCCAGCATTTT

size: few
V: TRBV19
J: TRBJ2-7
D: NA
CDR3: CASPLGTGSYEQYF
DNA: TGTGCCAGTCCTCTGGGGACGGGGTCCTACGAGCAGTACTTC

size: NA
V: TRBV11-3
J: TRBJ1-5
D: TRBD1
CDR3: CASSSAPMTGGNSNQPQHF
DNA: TGTGCCAGCAGCTCAGCTCCTATGACAGGGGGGAATAGCAATCAGCCCCAGCATTTT

size: NA
V: TRBV28
J: TRBJ2-2
D: TRBD2
CDR3: CASSLDGLAGRFAGELFF
DNA: TGTGCCAGCAGTCTAGACGGACTAGCGGGAAGGTTTGCCGGGGAGCTGTTTTTT

size: NA
V: TRBV15
J: TRBJ2-7
D: NA
CDR3: CATSRDDVSYEQYF
DNA: TGTGCCACCAGCAGAGACGACGTTTCCTACGAGCAGTACTTC

size: NA
V: TRBV7-3
J: TRBJ2-2
D: NA
CDR3: CASSLFGGGDTGELFF
DNA: TGTGCCAGCAGCTTATTTGGAGGGGGCGACACCGGGGAGCTGTTTTTT

size: once
V: TRBV28
J: TRBJ2-7
D: NA
CDR3: CASTRRALGEQYF
DNA: TGTGCCAGCACCCGTAGGGCCCTTGGCGAGCAGTACTTC

size: NA
V: TRBV10-3
J: TRBJ2-1
D: TRBD2
CDR3: CAISRSGSSYNEQFF
DNA: TGTGCCATCAGCCGTAGCGGGAGCTCCTACAATGAGCAGTTCTTC

size: NA
V: TRBV5-1
J: TRBJ2-3
D: TRBD2
CDR3: CASSFVAGRTDTQYF
DNA: TGCGCCAGCAGCTTTGTAGCGGGAAGGACAGATACGCAGTATTTT

size: NA
V: TRBV24-1
J: TRBJ2-5
D: TRBD2
CDR3: CATSDMTSGRKETQYF
DNA: TGTGCCACCAGTGATATGACTAGCGGGAGGAAAGAGACCCAGTACTTC

size: NA
V: TRBV10-3
J: TRBJ1-1
D: TRBD1
CDR3: CAISGQGNMNTEAFF
DNA: TGTGCCATCAGCGGACAGGGCAACATGAACACTGAAGCTTTCTTT

size: once
V: TRBV15
J: TRBJ2-7
D: NA
CDR3: CATSRDGGTGSYEQYF
DNA: TGTGCCACCAGCAGAGATGGGGGAACAGGGTCCTACGAGCAGTACTTC

size: NA
V: TRBV6-2/TRBV6-3
J: TRBJ1-2
D: NA
CDR3: CASSPLDRNYGYTF
DNA: TGTGCCAGCAGTCCCCTTGACCGAAACTATGGCTACACCTTC

size: NA
V: TRBV11-2
J: TRBJ2-1
D: TRBD2
CDR3: CASSIISGRIPHEQFF
DNA: TGTGCCAGCAGCATCATTAGCGGGAGAATCCCCCATGAGCAGTTCTTC

size: NA
V: TRBV5-6
J: TRBJ2-1
D: TRBD2
CDR3: CASSSLLAGGVDEQFF
DNA: TGTGCCAGCAGTTCCCTCCTAGCGGGAGGGGTCGATGAGCAGTTCTTC

size: NA
V: TRBV6-5
J: TRBJ2-3
D: TRBD2
CDR3: CASGRVVFAQYF
DNA: TGTGCCAGCGGGAGGGTGGTTTTTGCGCAGTATTTT

size: NA
V: TRBV9
J: TRBJ2-7
D: TRBD1
CDR3: CASSGWWDRVPEQYF
DNA: TGTGCCAGCAGCGGGTGGTGGGACAGGGTCCCCGAGCAGTACTTC

size: NA
V: TRBV6-6
J: TRBJ2-7
D: TRBD2
CDR3: CASRMTSGSSYEQYF
DNA: TGTGCCAGCAGGATGACTAGCGGGAGCTCCTACGAGCAGTACTTC

size: NA
V: TRBV2
J: TRBJ2-2
D: NA
CDR3: CASSDGGAGELFF
DNA: TGTGCCAGCAGTGATGGGGGCGCCGGGGAGCTGTTTTTT

size: once
V: TRBV12-3/TRBV12-4
J: TRBJ1-5
D: NA
CDR3: CASSYDNQPQHF
DNA: TGTGCCAGCAGTTATGACAATCAGCCCCAGCATTTT

size: NA
V: TRBV29-1
J: TRBJ2-1
D: TRBD2
CDR3: CSVEGTSGSSPYNEQFF
DNA: TGCAGCGTTGAGGGGACTAGCGGGAGCAGCCCATACAATGAGCAGTTCTTC

size: NA
V: TRBV5-1
J: TRBJ1-4
D: TRBD1
CDR3: CASSITGVDEKLFF
DNA: TGCGCCAGCAGCATAACAGGGGTGGATGAAAAACTGTTTTTT

size: few
V: TRBV25-1
J: TRBJ1-1
D: NA
CDR3: CASNGGGSSGTEAFF
DNA: TGTGCCAGCAATGGTGGAGGGAGCAGCGGGACTGAAGCTTTCTTT

size: NA
V: TRBV5-1
J: TRBJ2-1
D: TRBD2
CDR3: CASSADLAGAYNEQFF
DNA: TGCGCCAGCAGCGCAGATTTAGCGGGAGCCTACAATGAGCAGTTCTTC

size: NA
V: TRBV4-3
J: TRBJ2-7
D: TRBD2
CDR3: CASSQDRLAGPEQYF
DNA: TGCGCCAGCAGCCAAGATAGGCTAGCGGGCCCCGAGCAGTACTTC

size: NA
V: TRBV30
J: TRBJ1-1
D: NA
CDR3: CAWKNRFSAEAFF
DNA: TGTGCCTGGAAGAACAGGTTTTCGGCTGAAGCTTTCTTT

size: once
V: TRBV5-1
J: TRBJ1-4
D: TRBD1
CDR3: CASSQNPGQGEGLFF
DNA: TGCGCCAGCAGCCAGAATCCGGGACAGGGAGAGGGACTGTTTTTT

size: NA
V: TRBV10-3
J: TRBJ1-4
D: NA
CDR3: CAISEGAGYNEKLFF
DNA: TGTGCCATCAGTGAAGGGGCGGGCTATAATGAAAAACTGTTTTTT

size: NA
V: TRBV19
J: TRBJ1-5
D: TRBD1
CDR3: CASSGQGRGTNQPQHF
DNA: TGTGCCAGTTCTGGACAGGGGCGAGGTACCAATCAGCCCCAGCATTTT

size: NA
V: TRBV5-1
J: TRBJ2-1
D: TRBD2
CDR3: CASSTGLAGSSYNEQFF
DNA: TGCGCCAGCAGCACCGGACTAGCGGGGTCCTCCTACAATGAGCAGTTCTTC